This T cell receptor beta chain was obtained from a study of regulatory T cells in long-lasting Graves disease. The time point is: newly diagnosed GD, antithyroid drugs for less than 3 months. The TCR library was made from RNA that had been extracted from PBMCs in TRIzol. With iRepertoire HTBI primers and Arm-PCR of CDR3 regions, TCR beta libraries were built. TCRdb reprocessed the multiplex PCR reads with MiXCR, giving one entry per CDR3 protein. The table shows 250,000 or so distinct CDR3 sequences, with around 19% occurring only once. This clonotype appeared many times. The CDR3 loop spans 18 amino acids. The trim removed 3 bases at V and 5 bases at J, leaving 14 bases unmatched. Germline values: CDR1 SGHRS, CDR2 YFSETQ. Another study also made use of these data, one on T cells in Graves' hyperthyroidism and ophthalmopathy.

Material: peripheral blood mononuclear cells (PBMCs), obtained at new diagnosis, from a patient treated with antithyroid drugs. The TCR sequence derives from a woman aged 25-40 years with Graves disease. The chain links TRBV5-1 to TRBJ2-4; 10 bases agree with TRBD1. The CDR3 is CASSYGTGVGMRENIQYF. The DNA of the CDR3 is TGCGCCAGCAGCTACGGGACAGGGGTTGGAATGCGAGAAAACATTCAGTACTTC.